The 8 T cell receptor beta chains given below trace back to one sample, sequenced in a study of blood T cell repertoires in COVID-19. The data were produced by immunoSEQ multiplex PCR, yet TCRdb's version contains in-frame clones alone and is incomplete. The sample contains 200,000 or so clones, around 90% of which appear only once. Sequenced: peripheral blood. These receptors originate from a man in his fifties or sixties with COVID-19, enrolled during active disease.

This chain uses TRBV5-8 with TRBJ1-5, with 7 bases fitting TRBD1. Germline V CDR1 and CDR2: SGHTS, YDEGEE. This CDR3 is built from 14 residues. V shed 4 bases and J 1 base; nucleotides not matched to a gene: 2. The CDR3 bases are TGTGCCAGCAGCAAGGGACAGAGCAATCAGCCCCAGCATTTT. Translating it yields CASSKGQSNQPQHF.

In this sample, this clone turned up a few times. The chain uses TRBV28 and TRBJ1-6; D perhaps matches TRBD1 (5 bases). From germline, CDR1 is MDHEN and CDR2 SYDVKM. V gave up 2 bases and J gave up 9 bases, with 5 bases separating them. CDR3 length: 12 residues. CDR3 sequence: CASSLQGSPLHF. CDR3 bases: TGTGCCAGCAGTTTACAGGGTTCACCCCTCCACTTT.

DNA of the CDR3: TGTGCCAGCAGTTACTCAGCGGGGCATGGCTACACCTTC. It translates to CASSYSAGHGYTF. The chain uses TRBV6-2 or TRBV6-3 and TRBJ1-2, with D possibly TRBD1 on 5 matching bases. Looked up from germline, CDR1 is MNHEY and CDR2 is SVGEGT. This CDR3 has 13 residues. V was trimmed by 0 bases and J by 6 bases, leaving 8 bases between them.

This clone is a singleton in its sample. As DNA, the CDR3 is TGTGCCAGCAGCTCATCGGGACTAGCGGGTCGAGAGACCCAGTACTTC. Its protein is CASSSSGLAGRETQYF. The chain employs TRBV11-2 and TRBJ2-5; 12 bases agree with TRBD2. This CDR3 contains 16 residues. The trim removed 4 bases at V and 4 bases at J, leaving 7 bases unmatched. Germline-derived CDR1 and CDR2 are SGHAT and FQNNGV.

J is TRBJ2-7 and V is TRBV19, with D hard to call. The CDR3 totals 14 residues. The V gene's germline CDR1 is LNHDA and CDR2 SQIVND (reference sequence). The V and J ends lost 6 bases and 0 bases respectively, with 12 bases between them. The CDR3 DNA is TGTGCCAGTAGCCCAGGTGGCAGCTCCTACGAGCAGTACTTC. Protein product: CASSPGGSSYEQYF.

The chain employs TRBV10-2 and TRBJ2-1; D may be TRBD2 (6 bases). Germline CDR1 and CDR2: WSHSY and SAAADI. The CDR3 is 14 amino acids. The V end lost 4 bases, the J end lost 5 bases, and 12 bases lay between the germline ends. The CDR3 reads CASSAGVGDNEQFF. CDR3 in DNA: TGCGCCAGCAGTGCGGGGGTAGGGGACAATGAGCAGTTCTTC.

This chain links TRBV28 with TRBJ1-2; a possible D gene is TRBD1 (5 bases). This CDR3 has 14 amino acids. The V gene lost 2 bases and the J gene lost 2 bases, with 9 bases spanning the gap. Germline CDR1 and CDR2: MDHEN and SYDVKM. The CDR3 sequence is CASSLKRQNYGYTF. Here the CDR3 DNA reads TGTGCCAGCAGTTTAAAGAGACAGAACTATGGCTACACCTTC.

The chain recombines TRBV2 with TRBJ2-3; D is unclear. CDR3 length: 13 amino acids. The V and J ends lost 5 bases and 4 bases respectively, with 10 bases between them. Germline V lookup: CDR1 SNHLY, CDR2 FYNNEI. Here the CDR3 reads CASSRTRADTQYF. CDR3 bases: TGTGCCAGCAGTCGTACCCGGGCAGATACGCAGTATTTT.